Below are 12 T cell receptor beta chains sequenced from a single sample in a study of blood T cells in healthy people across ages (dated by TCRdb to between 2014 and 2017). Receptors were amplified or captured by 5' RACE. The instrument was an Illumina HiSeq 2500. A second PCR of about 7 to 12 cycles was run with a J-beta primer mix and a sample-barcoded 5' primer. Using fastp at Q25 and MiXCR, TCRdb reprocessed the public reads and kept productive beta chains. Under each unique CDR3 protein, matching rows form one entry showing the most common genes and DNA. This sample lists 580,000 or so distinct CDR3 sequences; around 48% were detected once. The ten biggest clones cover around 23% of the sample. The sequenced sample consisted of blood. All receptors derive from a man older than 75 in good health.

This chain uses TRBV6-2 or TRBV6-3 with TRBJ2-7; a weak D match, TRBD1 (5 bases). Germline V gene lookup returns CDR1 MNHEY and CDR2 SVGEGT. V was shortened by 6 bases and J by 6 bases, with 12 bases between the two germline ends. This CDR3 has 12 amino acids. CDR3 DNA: TGTGCCAGCAGATGGACATTAGGCGAGCAGTACTTC. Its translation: CASRWTLGEQYF.

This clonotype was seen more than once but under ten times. The CDR3 bases are TGTGCCATCAGTGACGGCAGGACCTACTATGGCTACACCTTC. Protein sequence: CAISDGRTYYGYTF. The gene calls are TRBV10-3 and TRBJ1-2; no firm D call. CDR1 and CDR2 (germline): ENHRY, SYGVKD. This CDR3 spans 14 amino acids. Trimming removed 3 bases from V and 3 bases from J, with 11 bases in between.

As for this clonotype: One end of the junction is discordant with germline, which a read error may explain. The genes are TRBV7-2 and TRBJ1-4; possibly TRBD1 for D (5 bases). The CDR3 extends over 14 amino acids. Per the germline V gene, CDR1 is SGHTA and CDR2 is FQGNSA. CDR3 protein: CASSFRDGYEKQFF. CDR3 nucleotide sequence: TGTGCCAGCAGCTTCCGGGACGGGTATGAAAAACAGTTTTTT.

The CDR3 is CASSLAVGLYNEQFF. The CDR3 DNA is TGTGCCAGCAGCTTAGCTGTGGGTCTTTACAATGAGCAGTTCTTC. This rearrangement joins TRBV7-2 to TRBJ2-1; no reliable D call. This CDR3 has 15 residues. Trimming removed 0 bases from V and 4 bases from J, with 10 bases in between. Germline V gives CDR1 SGHTA, CDR2 FQGNSA.

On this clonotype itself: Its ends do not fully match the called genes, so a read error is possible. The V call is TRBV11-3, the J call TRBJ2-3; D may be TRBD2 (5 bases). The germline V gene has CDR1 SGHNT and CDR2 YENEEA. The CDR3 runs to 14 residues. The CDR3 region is CASSVDAGSDTQYF. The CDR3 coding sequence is TGTGCCAGCAGCGTAGACGCGGGTTCAGATACGCAGTATTTT.

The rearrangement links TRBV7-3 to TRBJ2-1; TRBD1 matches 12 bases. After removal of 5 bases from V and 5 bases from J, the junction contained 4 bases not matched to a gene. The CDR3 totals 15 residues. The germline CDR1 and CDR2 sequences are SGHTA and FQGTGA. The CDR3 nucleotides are TGTGCCAGCAGCCGGGACAGGGGGCTTCACAATGAGCAGTTCTTC. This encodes CASSRDRGLHNEQFF.

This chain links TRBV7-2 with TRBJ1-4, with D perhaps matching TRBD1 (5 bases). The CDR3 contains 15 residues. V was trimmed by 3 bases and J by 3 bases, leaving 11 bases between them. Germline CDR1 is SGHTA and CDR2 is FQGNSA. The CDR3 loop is CASSFDGTSNEKLFF. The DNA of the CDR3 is TGTGCCAGCAGCTTTGACGGGACTTCTAATGAAAAACTGTTTTTT.

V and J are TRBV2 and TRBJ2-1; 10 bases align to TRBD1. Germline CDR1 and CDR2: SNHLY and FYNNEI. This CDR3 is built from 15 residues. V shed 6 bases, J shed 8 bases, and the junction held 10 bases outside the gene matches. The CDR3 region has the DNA TGTGCCAGCAGAAACTTCCGGGACAGGGGCGATGAGCAGTTCTTC. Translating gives CASRNFRDRGDEQFF.

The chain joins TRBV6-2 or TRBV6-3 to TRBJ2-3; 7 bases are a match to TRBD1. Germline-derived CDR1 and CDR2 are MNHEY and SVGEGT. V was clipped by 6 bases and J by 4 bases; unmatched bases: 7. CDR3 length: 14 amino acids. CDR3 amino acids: CASSPQGTPDTQYF. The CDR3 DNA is TGTGCCAGCAGCCCACAGGGGACGCCAGATACGCAGTATTTT.

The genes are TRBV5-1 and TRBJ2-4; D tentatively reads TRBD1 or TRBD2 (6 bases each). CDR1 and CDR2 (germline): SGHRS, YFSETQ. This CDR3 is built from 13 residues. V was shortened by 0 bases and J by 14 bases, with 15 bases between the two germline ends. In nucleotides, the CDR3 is TGCGCCAGCAGCTTGGGCCTGCCAAGGGGGGAGTACTTC. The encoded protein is CASSLGLPRGEYF.

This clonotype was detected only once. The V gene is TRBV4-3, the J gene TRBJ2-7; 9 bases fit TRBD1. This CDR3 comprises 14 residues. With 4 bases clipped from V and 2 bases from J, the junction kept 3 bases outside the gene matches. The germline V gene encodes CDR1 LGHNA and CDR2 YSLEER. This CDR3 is CASSPWTGAYEQYF. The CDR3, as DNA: TGCGCCAGCAGCCCATGGACAGGGGCCTACGAGCAGTACTTC.

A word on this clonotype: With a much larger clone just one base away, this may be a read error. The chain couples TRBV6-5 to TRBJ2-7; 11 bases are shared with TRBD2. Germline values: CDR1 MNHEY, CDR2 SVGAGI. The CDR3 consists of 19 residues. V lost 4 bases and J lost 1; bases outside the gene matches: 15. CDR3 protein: CASSSSRTVTSGKSYEQYF. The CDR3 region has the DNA TGTGCCAGCAGTTCTTCCCGAACCGTGACTAGCGGGAAGTCCTACGAGCAGTACTTC.